This T cell receptor beta chain was obtained from a study of blood T cells in healthy people across ages (dated by TCRdb to the mid-2010s). About the full investigation: Template switching captured roughly one uniquely barcoded TCR beta cDNA molecule per two T cells in model experiments. To track age-related changes in TCR beta repertoire diversity, the study relied on deep sequencing normalized with unique cDNA molecular identifiers. The donors were divided into four age groups: young (average around 16 years), middle-aged (approximately 42), aged (around 59) and long-lived (about 90). To avoid experimental bias, donors of different ages were randomly spread across the sequencing lanes. For two donors (one aged 18 to 29 and one aged 80 or older), the study analyzed two additional independent replicas of 1 million unique cDNA reads from the same blood draw. Broad study findings and their caveats: Estimates of total diversity based on one million sequenced T cells were regarded as lower bounds and as underestimates. Donor CMV infection status was unknown, potentially confounding age-related changes in expanded clonotypes. Conclusive comparison of naive and antigen-experienced compartments was prevented by the profiling of bulk unsorted PBMCs. Compared with the aged group, the long-lived group had more naive CD4+ T cells, fewer expanded clones and increased TCR diversity, suggesting age selection. As age increased, observed TCR beta diversity per million T cells dropped in a roughly linear way, and a significant reduction was already evident by age 40. Observed TCR beta diversity correlated strongly with the percentage of naive T cells measured by flow cytometry.

The protocol used for the library was 5' RACE. Sequencing relied on an Illumina HiSeq 2500. A second PCR of about 7 to 12 cycles was run with a J-beta primer mix and a sample-barcoded 5' primer. Each TCR beta cDNA molecule received a unique molecular identifier from a template-switch 5' adaptor carrying 12 random nucleotides. Each sample yielded at least 3 million CDR3-containing paired-end reads. First-strand cDNA was synthesized from all RNA with the Mint cDNA synthesis kit, primed by a TRBC-specific oligonucleotide. All cDNA was treated with uracil-DNA glycosylase and then went through a first 18-cycle PCR with the universal primers M1SS and BC2_uni_R. The authors processed their data as follows. Each sample was normalized by randomly selecting 1 million high-quality reads, each carrying a distinct molecular identifier. Reads sharing molecular identifiers were discarded rather than binned into consensus sequences. MiTCR, set to a Q25 quality threshold and the strictest error-elimination algorithm, was used for CDR3 identification, clonotype clustering and error correction. Lower-bound total TCR beta diversity was estimated with a nonparametric unseen species model using Euler transformation. TCRdb took the public reads, trimmed them with fastp at Q25, ran MiXCR for clone calling and kept in-frame beta chains. For every CDR3 protein sequence, its rows merge into one entry that carries the most common genes and DNA. Clone size and V and J calls follow TCRdb, not the original study. The sample has over 1,500,000 distinct CDR3 sequences on record, about 49% of them singletons. The top ten hold approximately 2.1% of the sample.

As concerns this clonotype: The antigen this receptor binds is unknown. Base qualities are missing; no much larger clone stands one base away.

Systemically healthy Caucasian individuals from Russia, some 40 in total and aged roughly 6 to 100 years, were included as donors. Each donor gave roughly 9.5 milliliters of peripheral blood, collected into EDTA-treated Vacutainer tubes. Ficoll-Paque density-gradient centrifugation was used to isolate PBMCs, with at least 6.5 million per sample. Trizol reagent was used to extract total RNA from PBMCs, with at least 6 micrograms per sample. For every donor, flow cytometry on a PBMC aliquot measured the percentage of naive CD45RAhigh/CD27high T cells. From the germline V gene, CDR1 is MNHEY and CDR2 is SVGEGT. The CDR3 contains 18 residues, cysteine and phenylalanine counted. Of all the DNA, just the CDR3 is kept, 54 bases in frame from base 1. V drops 0 bases and J drops 1 base, leaving 17 bases in between.

Sequencing was performed on blood. Recombination connected TRBV6-2 or TRBV6-3 to TRBJ2-3; the D element might be TRBD1 or TRBD2, as each aligns at 5 bases. The receptor's source is a woman in her forties in good health. The nucleotide sequence reads as follows: TGTGCCAGCAGTTACTCGAGGGCAAGAGGGGACCGCACAGATACGCAGTATTTT. It specifies CASSYSRARGDRTDTQYF.